Only a few counts were recorded for the clone carrying this T cell receptor beta chain. Its antigen is as yet unknown. This entry is derived from a study of beta chain features in type 1 diabetes. Whole-study results and caveats: Significant though moderate, a shortening of TCRB CDR3s appeared in all four CD4+ subsets of Type 1 diabetes patients.

cDNA synthesis used the whole RNA isolate, giving expressed TCRB sequences. Sequenced by immunoSEQ multiplex PCR; TCRdb stores in-frame clones only, minus some. The sample has around 70,000 clones, roughly 50% seen once. V was pared by 7 bases and J by 4 bases, with 6 bases of the junction left unmatched. The CDR3 length is 12 residues. Germline lookup yields CDR1 SQVTM and CDR2 ANQGSEA. The specimen was central memory CD4+ T cells from blood. This chain joins TRBV29-1 and TRBJ1-1; the match to TRBD1 covers 7 bases. This clonotype originated in a man aged 25 to 40 with type 1 diabetes. The CDR3 spells CSATQGGTEAFF. In DNA, the CDR3 is TGCAGCGCGACTCAGGGGGGCACTGAAGCTTTCTTT.